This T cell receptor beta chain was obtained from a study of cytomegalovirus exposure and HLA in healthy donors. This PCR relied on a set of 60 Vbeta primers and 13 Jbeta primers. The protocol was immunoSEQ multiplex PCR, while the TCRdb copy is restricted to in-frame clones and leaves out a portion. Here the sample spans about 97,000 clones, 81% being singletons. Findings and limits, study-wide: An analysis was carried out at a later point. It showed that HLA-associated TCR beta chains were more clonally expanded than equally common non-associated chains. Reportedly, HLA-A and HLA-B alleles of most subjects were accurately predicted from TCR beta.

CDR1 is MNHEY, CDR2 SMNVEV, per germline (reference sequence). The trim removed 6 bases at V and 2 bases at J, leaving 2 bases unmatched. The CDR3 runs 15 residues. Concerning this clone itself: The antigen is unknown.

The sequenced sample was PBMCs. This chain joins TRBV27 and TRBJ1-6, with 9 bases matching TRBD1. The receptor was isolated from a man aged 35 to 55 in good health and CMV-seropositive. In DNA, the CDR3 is TGTGCCAGCAGACAGGGGGCAACCTATAATTCACCCCTCCACTTT. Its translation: CASRQGATYNSPLHF.